A single T cell receptor (beta chain) is shown here with its context. Germline CDR1 and CDR2: SQVTM and ANQGSEA. The V end was cut by 7 bases, the J end by 3 bases, with 12 bases between. This CDR3 comprises 12 residues. The sample is drawn from a study of control samples from healthy donors and cancer patients. Sequenced by immunoSEQ multiplex PCR; TCRdb stores in-frame clones only, minus some. The table lists some 44,000 clones, around 70% of them singletons. The chain employs TRBV29-1 and TRBJ1-1, with D uncertain. The sequenced sample was formalin-fixed, paraffin-embedded tissue. The TCR comes from a male donor with melanoma. CDR3 in DNA: TGCAGCGCCGGGGATCGAGACACTGAAGCTTTCTTT. Protein: CSAGDRDTEAFF.